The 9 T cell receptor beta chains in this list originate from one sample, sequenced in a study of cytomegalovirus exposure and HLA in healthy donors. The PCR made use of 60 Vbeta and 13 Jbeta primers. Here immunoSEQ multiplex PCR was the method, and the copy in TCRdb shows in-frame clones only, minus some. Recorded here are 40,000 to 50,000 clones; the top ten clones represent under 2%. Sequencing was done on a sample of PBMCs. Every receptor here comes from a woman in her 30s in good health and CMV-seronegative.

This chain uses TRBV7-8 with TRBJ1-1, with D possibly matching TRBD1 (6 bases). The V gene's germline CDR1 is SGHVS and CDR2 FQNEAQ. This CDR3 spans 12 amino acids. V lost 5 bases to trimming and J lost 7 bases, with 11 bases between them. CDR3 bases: TGTGCCAGCAGCCTAGACAGGATTGAAGCTTTCTTT. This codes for CASSLDRIEAFF.

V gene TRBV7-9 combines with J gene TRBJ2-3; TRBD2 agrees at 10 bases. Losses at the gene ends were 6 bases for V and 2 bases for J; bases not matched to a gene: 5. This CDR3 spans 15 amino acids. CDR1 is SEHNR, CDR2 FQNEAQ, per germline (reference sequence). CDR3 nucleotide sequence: TGTGCCAGCAGTCCTCTAGCGGGGGTCACAGATACGCAGTATTTT. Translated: CASSPLAGVTDTQYF.

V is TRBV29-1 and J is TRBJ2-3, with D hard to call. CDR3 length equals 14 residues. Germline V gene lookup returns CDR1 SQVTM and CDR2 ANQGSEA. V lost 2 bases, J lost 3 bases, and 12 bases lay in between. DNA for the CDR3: TGCAGCGTTGAACGTGCTTCCGGGACAGATACGCAGTATTTT. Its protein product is CSVERASGTDTQYF.

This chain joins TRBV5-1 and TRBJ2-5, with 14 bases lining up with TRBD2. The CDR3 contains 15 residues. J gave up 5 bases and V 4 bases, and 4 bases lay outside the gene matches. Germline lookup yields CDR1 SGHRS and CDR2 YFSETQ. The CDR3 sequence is CASSQGLAGVETQYF. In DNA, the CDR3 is TGCGCCAGCAGCCAGGGACTAGCGGGAGTGGAGACCCAGTACTTC.

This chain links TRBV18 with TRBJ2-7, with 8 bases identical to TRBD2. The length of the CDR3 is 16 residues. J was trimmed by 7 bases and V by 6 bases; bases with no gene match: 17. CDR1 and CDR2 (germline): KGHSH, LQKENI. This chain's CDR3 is CASSRGRTSEEGEQYF. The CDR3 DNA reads TGTGCCAGCTCCCGCGGGAGGACGAGCGAGGAGGGGGAGCAGTACTTC.

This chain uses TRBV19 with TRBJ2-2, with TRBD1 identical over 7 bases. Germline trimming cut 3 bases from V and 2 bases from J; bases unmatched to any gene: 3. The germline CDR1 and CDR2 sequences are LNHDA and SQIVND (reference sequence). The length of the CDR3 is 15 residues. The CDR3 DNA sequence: TGTGCCAGTAGTATGGGGACAGTCAACACCGGGGAGCTGTTTTTT. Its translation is CASSMGTVNTGELFF. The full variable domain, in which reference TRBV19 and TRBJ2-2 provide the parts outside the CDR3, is DGGITQSPKYLFRKEGQNVTLSCEQNLNHDAMYWYRQDPGQGLRLIYYSQIVNDFQKGDIAEGYSVSREKKESFPLTVTSAQKNPTAFYLCASSMGTVNTGELFFGEGSRLTVL.

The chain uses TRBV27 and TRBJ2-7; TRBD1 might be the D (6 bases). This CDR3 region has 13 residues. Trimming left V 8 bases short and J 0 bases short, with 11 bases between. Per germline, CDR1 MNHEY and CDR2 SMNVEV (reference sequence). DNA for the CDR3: TGTGCCAGCTCAAGAGGGGGCTCCTACGAGCAGTACTTC. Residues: CASSRGGSYEQYF.

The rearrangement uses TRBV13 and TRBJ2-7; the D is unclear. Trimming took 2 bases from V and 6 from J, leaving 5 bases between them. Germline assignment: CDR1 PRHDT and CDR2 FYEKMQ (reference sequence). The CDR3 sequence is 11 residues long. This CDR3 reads CASSLFLEQYF. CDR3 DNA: TGTGCCAGCAGCTTATTTCTCGAGCAGTACTTC. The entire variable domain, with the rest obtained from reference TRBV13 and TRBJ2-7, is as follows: AAGVIQSPRHLIKEKRETATLKCYPIPRHDTVYWYQQGPGQDPQFLISFYEKMQSDKGSIPDRFSAQQFSDYHSELNMSSLELGDSALYFCASSLFLEQYFGPGTRLTVT.

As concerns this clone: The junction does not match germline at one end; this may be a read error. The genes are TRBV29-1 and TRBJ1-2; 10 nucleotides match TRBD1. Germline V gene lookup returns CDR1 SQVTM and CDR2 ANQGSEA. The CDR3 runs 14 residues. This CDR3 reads CSVEDRGGNYDYTF. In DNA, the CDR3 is TGCAGCGTCGAGGACAGGGGGGGAAACTATGACTACACCTTC. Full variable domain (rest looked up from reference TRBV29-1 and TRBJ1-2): SAVISQKPSRDICQRGTSLTIQCQVDSQVTMMFWYRQQPGQSLTLIATANQGSEATYESGFVIDKFPISRPNLTFSTLTVSNMSPEDSSIYLCSVEDRGGNYDYTFGSGTRLTVV.